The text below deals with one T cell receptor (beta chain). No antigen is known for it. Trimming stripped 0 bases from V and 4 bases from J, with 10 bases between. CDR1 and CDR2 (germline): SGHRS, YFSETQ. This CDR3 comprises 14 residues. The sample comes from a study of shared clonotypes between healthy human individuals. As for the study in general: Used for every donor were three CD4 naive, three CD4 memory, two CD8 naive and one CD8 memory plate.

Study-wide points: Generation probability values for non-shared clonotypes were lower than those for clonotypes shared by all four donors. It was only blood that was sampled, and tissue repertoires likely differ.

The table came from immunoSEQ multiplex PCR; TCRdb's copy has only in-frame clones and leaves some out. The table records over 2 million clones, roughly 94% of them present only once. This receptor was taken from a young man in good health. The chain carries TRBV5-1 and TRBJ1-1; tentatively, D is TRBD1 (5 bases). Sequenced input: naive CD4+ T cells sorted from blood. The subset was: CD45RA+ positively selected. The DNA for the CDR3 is TGCGCCAGCAGCTTGGTGAGTCAGGGCACTGAAGCTTTCTTT. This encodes CASSLVSQGTEAFF. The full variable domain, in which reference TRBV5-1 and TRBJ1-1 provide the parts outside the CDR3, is KAGVTQTPRYLIKTRGQQVTLSCSPISGHRSVSWYQQTPGQGLQFLFEYFSETQRNKGNFPGRFSGRQFSNSRSEMNVSTLELGDSALYLCASSLVSQGTEAFFGQGTRLTVV.